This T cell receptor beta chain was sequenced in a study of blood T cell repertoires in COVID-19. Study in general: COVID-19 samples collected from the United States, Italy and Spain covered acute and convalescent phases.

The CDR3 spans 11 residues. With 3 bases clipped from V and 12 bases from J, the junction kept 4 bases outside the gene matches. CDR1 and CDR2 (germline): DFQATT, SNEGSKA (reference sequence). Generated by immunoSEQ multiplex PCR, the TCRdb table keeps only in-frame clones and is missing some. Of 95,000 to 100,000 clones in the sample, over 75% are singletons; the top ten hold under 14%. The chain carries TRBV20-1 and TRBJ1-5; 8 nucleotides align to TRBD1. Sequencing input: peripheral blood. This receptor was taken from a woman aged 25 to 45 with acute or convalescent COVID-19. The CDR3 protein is CSASRQGNQHF. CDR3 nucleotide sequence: TGCAGTGCTAGTCGACAGGGGAACCAGCATTTT.